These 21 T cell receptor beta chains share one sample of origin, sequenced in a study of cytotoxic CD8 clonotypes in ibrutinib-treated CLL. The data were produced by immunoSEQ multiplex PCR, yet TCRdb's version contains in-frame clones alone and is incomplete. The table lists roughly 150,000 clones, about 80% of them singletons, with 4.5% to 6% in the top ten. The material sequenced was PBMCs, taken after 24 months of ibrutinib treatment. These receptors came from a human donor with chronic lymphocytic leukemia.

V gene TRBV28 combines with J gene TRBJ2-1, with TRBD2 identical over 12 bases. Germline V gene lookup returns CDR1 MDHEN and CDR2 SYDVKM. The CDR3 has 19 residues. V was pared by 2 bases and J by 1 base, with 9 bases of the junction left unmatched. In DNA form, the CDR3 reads TGTGCCAGCAGTTTAGACCCCCCCCTAGCGGGAGGGTCCTACAATGAGCAGTTCTTC. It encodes CASSLDPPLAGGSYNEQFF.

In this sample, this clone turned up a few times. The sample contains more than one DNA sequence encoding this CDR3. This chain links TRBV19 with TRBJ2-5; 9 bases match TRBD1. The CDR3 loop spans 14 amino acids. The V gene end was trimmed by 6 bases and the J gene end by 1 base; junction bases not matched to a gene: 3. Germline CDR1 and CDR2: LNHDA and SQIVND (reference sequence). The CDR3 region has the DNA TGTGCCAGTAGCACGACAGGGGGCCAAGAGACCCAGTACTTC. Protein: CASSTTGGQETQYF.

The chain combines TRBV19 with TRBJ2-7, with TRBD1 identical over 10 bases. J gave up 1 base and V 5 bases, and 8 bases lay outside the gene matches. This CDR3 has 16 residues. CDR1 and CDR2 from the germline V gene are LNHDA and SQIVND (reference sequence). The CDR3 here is CASSAPRTGGSYEQYF. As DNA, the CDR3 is TGTGCCAGTAGTGCGCCCCGGACAGGGGGGTCCTACGAGCAGTACTTC.

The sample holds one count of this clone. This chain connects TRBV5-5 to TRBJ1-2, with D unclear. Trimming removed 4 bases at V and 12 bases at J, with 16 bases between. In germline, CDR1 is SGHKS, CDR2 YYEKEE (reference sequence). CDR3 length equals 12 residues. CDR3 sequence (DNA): TGTGCCAGCAGCCCCCTCAGTGGGGAGAACACCTTC. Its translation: CASSPLSGENTF.

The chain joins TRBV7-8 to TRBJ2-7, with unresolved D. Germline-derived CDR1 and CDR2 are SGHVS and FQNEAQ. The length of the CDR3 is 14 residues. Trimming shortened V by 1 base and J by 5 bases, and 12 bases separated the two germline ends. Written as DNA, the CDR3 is TGTGCCAGCAGCTTAGGGGTTAGCACGGACGAGCAGTACTTC. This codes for CASSLGVSTDEQYF.

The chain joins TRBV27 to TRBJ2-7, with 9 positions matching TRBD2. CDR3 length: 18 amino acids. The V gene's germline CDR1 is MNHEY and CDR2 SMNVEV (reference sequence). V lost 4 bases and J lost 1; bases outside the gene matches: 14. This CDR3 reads CASSSLGGRARGSYEQYF. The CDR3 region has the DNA TGTGCCAGCAGTTCCCTTGGCGGGAGGGCCCGGGGGTCCTACGAGCAGTACTTC.

The CDR3: CASSPCGGGQPQHF. In DNA, the CDR3 is TGTGCCAGCAGCCCCTGTGGGGGAGGGCAGCCCCAGCATTTT. V is TRBV11-3 and J is TRBJ1-5, with D possibly being TRBD1 (5 bases). The CDR3 is 14 amino acids. Germline values: CDR1 SGHNT, CDR2 YENEEA. V shed 5 bases and J shed 7 bases, with 15 bases lying between them.

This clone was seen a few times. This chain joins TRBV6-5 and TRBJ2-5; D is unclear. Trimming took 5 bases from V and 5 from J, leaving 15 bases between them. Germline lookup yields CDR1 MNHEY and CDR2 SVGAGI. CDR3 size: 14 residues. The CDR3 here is CASSRPARGETQYF. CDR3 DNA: TGTGCCAGCAGTCGCCCCGCACGTGGGGAGACCCAGTACTTC.

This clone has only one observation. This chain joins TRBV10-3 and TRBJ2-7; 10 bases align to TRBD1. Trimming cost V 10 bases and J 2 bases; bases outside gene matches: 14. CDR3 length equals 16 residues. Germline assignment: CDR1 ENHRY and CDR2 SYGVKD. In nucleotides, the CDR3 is TGTGCCACCGGGACAGGGGCTAAGGGAGGTACCTACGAGCAGTACTTC. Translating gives CATGTGAKGGTYEQYF.

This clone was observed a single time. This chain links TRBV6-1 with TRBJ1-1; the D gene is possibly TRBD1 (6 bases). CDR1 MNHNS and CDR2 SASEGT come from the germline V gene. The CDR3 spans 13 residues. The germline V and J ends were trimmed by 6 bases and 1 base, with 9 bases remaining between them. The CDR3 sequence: CASRRTANTEAFF. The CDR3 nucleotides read TGTGCCAGCAGAAGGACAGCGAACACTGAAGCTTTCTTT.

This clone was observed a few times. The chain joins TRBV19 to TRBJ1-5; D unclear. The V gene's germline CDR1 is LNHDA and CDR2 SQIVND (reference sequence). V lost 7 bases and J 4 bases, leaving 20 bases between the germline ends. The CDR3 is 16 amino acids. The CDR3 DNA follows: TGTGCCAGTACCCCCTGGGCGCGGTCACTTAATCAGCCCCAGCATTTT. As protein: CASTPWARSLNQPQHF.

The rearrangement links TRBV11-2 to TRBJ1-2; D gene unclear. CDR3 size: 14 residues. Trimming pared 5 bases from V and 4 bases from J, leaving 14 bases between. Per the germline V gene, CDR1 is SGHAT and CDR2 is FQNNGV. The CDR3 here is CASSRPLGPYGYTF. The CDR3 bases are TGTGCCAGCAGCCGGCCTTTGGGCCCCTATGGCTACACCTTC.

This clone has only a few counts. The CDR3 region has the DNA TGTGCCAGCTCACCACCAAGTGGGGAAAAACTGTTTTTT. This codes for CASSPPSGEKLFF. The J gene is TRBJ1-4, the V gene TRBV18; D unresolved. V dropped 0 bases and J dropped 8 bases, with 7 bases sitting between them. This CDR3 is built from 13 residues. Germline V gene data show CDR1 as KGHSH and CDR2 as LQKENI.

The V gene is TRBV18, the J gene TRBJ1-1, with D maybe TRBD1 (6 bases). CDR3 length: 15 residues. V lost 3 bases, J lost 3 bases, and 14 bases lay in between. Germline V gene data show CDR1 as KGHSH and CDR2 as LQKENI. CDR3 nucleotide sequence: TGTGCCAGCTCACCGAACAGGGTTCCGGACACTGAAGCTTTCTTT. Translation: CASSPNRVPDTEAFF. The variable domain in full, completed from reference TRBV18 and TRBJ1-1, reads NAGVMQNPRHLVRRRGQEARLRCSPMKGHSHVYWYRQLPEEGLKFMVYLQKENIIDESGMPKERFSAEFPKEGPSILRIQQVVRGDSAAYFCASSPNRVPDTEAFFGQGTRLTVV.

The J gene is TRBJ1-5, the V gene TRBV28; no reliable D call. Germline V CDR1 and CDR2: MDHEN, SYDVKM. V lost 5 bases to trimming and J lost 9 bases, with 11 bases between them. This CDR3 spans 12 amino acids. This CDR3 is CASSAPAGPQHF. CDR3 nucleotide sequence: TGTGCCAGCAGTGCCCCGGCGGGGCCCCAGCATTTT.

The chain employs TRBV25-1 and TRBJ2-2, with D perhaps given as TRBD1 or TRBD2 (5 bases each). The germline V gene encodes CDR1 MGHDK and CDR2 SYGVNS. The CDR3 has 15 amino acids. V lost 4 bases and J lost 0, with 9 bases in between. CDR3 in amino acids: CASSGGPANTGELFF. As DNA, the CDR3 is TGTGCCAGCAGTGGGGGACCCGCGAACACCGGGGAGCTGTTTTTT.

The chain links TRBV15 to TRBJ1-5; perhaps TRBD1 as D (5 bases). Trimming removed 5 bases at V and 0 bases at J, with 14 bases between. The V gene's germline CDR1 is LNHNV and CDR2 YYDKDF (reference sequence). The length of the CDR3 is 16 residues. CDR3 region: CATSPHGAGSNQPQHF. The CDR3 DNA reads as TGTGCCACCAGCCCCCATGGGGCAGGTAGCAATCAGCCCCAGCATTTT.

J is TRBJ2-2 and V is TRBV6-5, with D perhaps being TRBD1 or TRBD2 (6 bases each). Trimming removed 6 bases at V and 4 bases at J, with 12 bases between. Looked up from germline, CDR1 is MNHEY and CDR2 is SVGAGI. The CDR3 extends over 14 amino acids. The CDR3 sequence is CASSPPGATGELFF. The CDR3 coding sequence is TGTGCCAGCAGCCCCCCGGGGGCCACCGGGGAGCTGTTTTTT.

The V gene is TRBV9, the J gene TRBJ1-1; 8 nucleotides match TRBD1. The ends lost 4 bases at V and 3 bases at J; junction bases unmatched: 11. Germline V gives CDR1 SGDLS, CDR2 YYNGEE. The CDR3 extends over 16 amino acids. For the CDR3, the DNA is TGTGCCAGCAGCCCAGGACAGGGAGGATTATACACTGAAGCTTTCTTT. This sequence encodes CASSPGQGGLYTEAFF.

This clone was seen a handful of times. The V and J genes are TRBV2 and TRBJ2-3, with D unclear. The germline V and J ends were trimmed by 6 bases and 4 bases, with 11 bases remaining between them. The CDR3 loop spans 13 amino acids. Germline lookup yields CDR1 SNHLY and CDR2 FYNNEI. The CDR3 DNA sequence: TGTGCCAGCAGCGCTACTTCTGCAGATACGCAGTATTTT. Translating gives CASSATSADTQYF.

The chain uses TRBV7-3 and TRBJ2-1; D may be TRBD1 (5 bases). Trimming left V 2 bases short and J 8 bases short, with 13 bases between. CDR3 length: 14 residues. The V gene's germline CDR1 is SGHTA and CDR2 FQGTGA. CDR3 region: CASSLVGARDEQFF. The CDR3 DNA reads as TGTGCCAGCAGCTTAGTTGGGGCCCGAGATGAGCAGTTCTTC. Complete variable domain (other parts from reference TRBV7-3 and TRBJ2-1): GAGVSQTPSNKVTEKGKYVELRCDPISGHTALYWYRQSLGQGPEFLIYFQGTGAADDSGLPNDRFFAVRPEGSVSTLKIQRTERGDSAVYLCASSLVGARDEQFFGPGTRLTVL.